Listed below are T cell receptor beta chains from one sample, sequenced in a study of high-grade serous ovarian cancer treatment subgroups. Generated by immunoSEQ multiplex PCR, the TCRdb table keeps only in-frame clones and is missing some. Of 2,500 or so clones in the sample, roughly two thirds were seen once. The sample consisted of tumor tissue. Source of these receptors: a human donor with high-grade serous ovarian cancer. Both conserved end residues are part of each CDR3. D genes are given only for firm matches. The size field is filled for only some rows; it gives once, few, many or a size class.

d_call	v_call	j_call	clone_size	cdr3_aa	cdr3_nt
-	TRBV5-1	TRBJ1-3	once	CASSLHLGVSGNTIYF	TGCGCCAGCAGCTTACACCTAGGAGTCTCTGGAAACACCATATATTTT
-	TRBV5-6	TRBJ1-5	-	CASTSWERSNQPQHF	TGTGCCAGCACCTCGTGGGAGCGTAGCAATCAGCCCCAGCATTTT
-	TRBV5-1	TRBJ2-3	-	CASSWVTDTQYF	TGCGCCAGCAGCTGGGTCACAGATACGCAGTATTTT
-	TRBV4-2	TRBJ2-6	-	CASSQGRGAHSGANVLTF	TGTGCCAGCAGCCAAGGTCGCGGTGCTCACTCTGGGGCCAACGTCCTGACTTTC
-	TRBV18	TRBJ1-1	-	CASSPRSMNTEAFF	TGTGCCAGCTCACCTAGATCCATGAACACTGAAGCTTTCTTT
-	TRBV4-1	TRBJ1-3	-	CASSPAVQRGNTIYF	TGCGCCAGCAGCCCGGCGGTCCAGCGGGGAAACACCATATATTTT
TRBD1	TRBV6-6	TRBJ1-3	-	CASSTPTGSGNTIYF	TGTGCCAGCAGTACACCGACAGGGTCTGGAAACACCATATATTTT
-	TRBV28	TRBJ2-2	-	CASSFSHLTGELFF	TGTGCCAGCAGTTTTAGCCATCTCACCGGGGAGCTGTTTTTT
TRBD1	TRBV10-3	TRBJ1-1	-	CAISRQGGTEAFF	TGTGCCATCAGTCGACAGGGAGGCACTGAAGCTTTCTTT
TRBD1	TRBV5-6	TRBJ1-2	-	CASSRRDSASYGYTF	TGTGCCAGCAGCAGACGGGACAGCGCCAGCTATGGCTACACCTTC
TRBD1	TRBV6-5	TRBJ1-5	few	CASRRTGRNQPQHF	TGTGCCAGCAGAAGGACAGGCAGGAATCAGCCCCAGCATTTT
TRBD2	TRBV28	TRBJ2-5	once	CASSRRTSGIQETQYF	TGTGCCAGCAGCCGGCGGACTAGCGGGATCCAAGAGACCCAGTACTTC
-	TRBV5-1	TRBJ2-7	-	CASSGTNEQYF	TGCGCCAGCAGCGGAACTAATGAGCAGTACTTC
-	TRBV6-5	TRBJ2-2	few	CASSYLPSTGTGELFF	TGTGCCAGCAGTTACTTACCTAGCACAGGCACCGGGGAGCTGTTTTTT